The 31 T cell receptor beta chains reported below all come from one sample, sequenced in a study of shared clonotypes between healthy human individuals. The data were produced by immunoSEQ multiplex PCR, yet TCRdb's version contains in-frame clones alone and is incomplete. The sample shows 800,000 to 1,200,000 clones, around 82% of them seen only once. Sequences were obtained from memory CD4+ T cells from PBMCs. Described subset: CD45RA-negative fraction. All receptors come from a man younger than 35 in good health. Some clones in this sample may be carry-over from other donors' samples.

Details on this clone: This clone may be a read error of a much larger clone one base away. This sequence joins TRBV15 and TRBJ1-5, with TRBD1 identical over 7 bases. The CDR3 is made up of 13 amino acids. J gave up 4 bases and V 5 bases, and 2 bases lay outside the gene matches. CDR1 LNHNV and CDR2 YYDKDF come from the germline V gene (reference sequence). For the CDR3, the DNA is TGTGCCACCAGCCGGGACAGAAATCAGCCCCAGCATTTT. Protein: CATSRDRNQPQHF.

The chain joins TRBV19 to TRBJ2-3, with a tentative D call TRBD1 (5 bases). This CDR3 region has 14 residues. The V gene lost 6 bases and the J gene lost 1 base, with 11 bases spanning the gap. Germline V lookup: CDR1 LNHDA, CDR2 SQIVND (reference sequence). CDR3 DNA sequence: TGTGCCAGTAGGGACCCAGGGCGCACAGATACGCAGTATTTT. Translating it yields CASRDPGRTDTQYF.

The V gene is TRBV2, the J gene TRBJ2-5; TRBD2 might be the D (6 bases). The germline V gene has CDR1 SNHLY and CDR2 FYNNEI. Trimming removed 5 bases from V and 5 bases from J, with 15 bases in between. CDR3 size: 14 residues. The CDR3: CASSSQTRTETQYF. The CDR3 bases are TGTGCCAGCAGTTCTCAGACTAGGACGGAGACCCAGTACTTC.

Comments on this clone: A much larger clone differs from this one at a single base, so this may be a read error. The chain uses TRBV7-3 and TRBJ1-1; 7 bases align to TRBD1. CDR1 is SGHTA and CDR2 is FQGTGA in the germline V gene. The CDR3 has 13 residues. V dropped 5 bases and J dropped 1; count of bases not matched to a gene: 1. The CDR3 protein is CASSRTGNTEAFF. CDR3 sequence (DNA): TGTGCCAGCAGCCGGACAGGGAACACTGAAGCTTTCTTT.

The chain is built from TRBV27 and TRBJ1-4; tentatively, D is TRBD1 (5 bases). The CDR3 loop spans 14 amino acids. Germline loops: CDR1 MNHEY, CDR2 SMNVEV (reference sequence). Between the trimmed V and J ends, which lost 3 bases and 6 bases, there was a span of 11 bases. Written as DNA, the CDR3 is TGTGCCAGCAGTTTCGCGGGGGTGGATGAAAAACTGTTTTTT. Amino acid sequence: CASSFAGVDEKLFF.

The chain is built from TRBV30 and TRBJ2-3, with a possible D match to TRBD2 (5 bases). The germline V gene has CDR1 GTSNPN and CDR2 SVGIG (reference sequence). V shed 3 bases and J shed 0 bases, with 13 bases lying between them. The CDR3 is made up of 15 amino acids. CDR3 in amino acids: CAWRLGGSSTDTQYF. In DNA form, the CDR3 reads TGTGCCTGGAGACTAGGTGGATCTAGCACAGATACGCAGTATTTT.

The chain couples TRBV28 to TRBJ1-5; the D gene is possibly TRBD1 (5 bases). The V gene lost 6 bases and the J gene lost 2 bases, with 17 bases spanning the gap. CDR3 length: 16 amino acids. CDR1 and CDR2 from the germline V gene are MDHEN and SYDVKM. The CDR3 protein is CASRQTGTGGNQPQHF. The CDR3 nucleotides are TGTGCCAGCAGGCAAACCGGGACCGGGGGCAATCAGCCCCAGCATTTT.

The V and J genes are TRBV5-1 and TRBJ1-2; maybe TRBD1 (6 bases). CDR3 length: 18 amino acids. The germline V and J ends were trimmed by 0 bases and 4 bases, with 22 bases remaining between them. Germline V gives CDR1 SGHRS, CDR2 YFSETQ. The chain's CDR3 is CASSLATDRLRGSYGYTF. For the CDR3, the DNA is TGCGCCAGCAGCTTGGCCACGGACAGACTTCGGGGGAGCTATGGCTACACCTTC.

J is TRBJ2-7 and V is TRBV5-4; the match to TRBD2 covers 11 bases. Germline CDR1 SGHNT, CDR2 YYREEE (reference sequence). The CDR3 length is 13 residues. Losses at the gene ends were 9 bases for V and 3 bases for J; bases not matched to a gene: 5. CDR3 nucleotides: TGTGCCACACATACTAGCGGGAGCTACGAGCAGTACTTC. This encodes CATHTSGSYEQYF.

A few counts support this clone. This chain connects TRBV28 to TRBJ1-2, with D unclear. From germline, CDR1 is MDHEN and CDR2 SYDVKM. There are 12 residues in the CDR3. V was shortened by 6 bases and J by 1 base, with 6 bases between the two germline ends. CDR3 in DNA: TGTGCCAGCAGACAGAGTAACTATGGCTACACCTTC. Protein product: CASRQSNYGYTF.

This clone was seen just once. The chain is built from TRBV9 and TRBJ2-5, with D hard to call. V shed 0 bases and J shed 5 bases, with 11 bases lying between them. The CDR3 loop spans 14 amino acids. CDR1 is SGDLS, CDR2 YYNGEE, per germline. The CDR3 loop is CASSVEGYRETQYF. CDR3 DNA sequence: TGTGCCAGCAGCGTAGAGGGATATAGGGAGACCCAGTACTTC.

The V gene is TRBV5-8, the J gene TRBJ2-2, with TRBD1 matching 10 bases. The CDR3 loop spans 15 amino acids. Germline V gene sequence: CDR1 SGHTS, CDR2 YDEGEE. J lost 7 bases, V lost 4 bases, and 7 bases had no gene match. The CDR3 bases are TGTGCCAGCAGCCACCGGGACAGGGGACTCGGGGAGCTGTTTTTT. Amino acid sequence: CASSHRDRGLGELFF.

The chain is built from TRBV7-9 and TRBJ2-7; possible D gene TRBD1, 6 bases. V was trimmed by 6 bases and J by 3 bases, leaving 18 bases between them. Germline CDR1 is SEHNR and CDR2 is FQNEAQ (reference sequence). The CDR3 consists of 15 residues. For the CDR3, the DNA is TGTGCCAGCAGACCCGACAGCCCAGGGGACTACGAGCAGTACTTC. Translation: CASRPDSPGDYEQYF.

V is TRBV7-7 and J is TRBJ2-5; D remains unclear. The DNA end is a closer match to TRBJ2-7, so the J assignment may be wrong. The CDR3 loop spans 13 amino acids. The germline V gene encodes CDR1 SSHAT and CDR2 FNYEAQ (reference sequence). Here the CDR3 DNA reads TGTGCCAGCAGCCCGGCGTACTCCTACGAGCAGTACTTC. Translating it yields CASSPAYSYEQYF.

The rearrangement links TRBV5-4 to TRBJ1-2; 7 positions agree with TRBD1. The length of the CDR3 is 14 residues. The germline CDR1 and CDR2 sequences are SGHNT and YYREEE (reference sequence). V was clipped by 4 bases and J by 3 bases; unmatched bases: 6. In DNA form, the CDR3 reads TGTGCCAGCAGCCCCTGGACAGGACACTATGGCTACACCTTC. Translating it yields CASSPWTGHYGYTF.

This chain links TRBV15 with TRBJ1-5; D is uncertain. The CDR3 contains 10 residues. The germline gives CDR1 LNHNV, CDR2 YYDKDF (reference sequence). V lost 11 bases, J lost 7 bases, and 9 bases lay in between. The chain's CDR3 is CASNIQPQHF. The CDR3 DNA follows: TGTGCCTCCAACATCCAGCCCCAGCATTTT. The full variable domain, rest sourced from reference TRBV15 and TRBJ1-5, is DAMVIQNPRYQVTQFGKPVTLSCSQTLNHNVMYWYQQKSSQAPKLLFHYYDKDFNNEADTPDNFQSRRPNTSFCFLDIRSPGLGDTAMYLCASNIQPQHFGDGTRLSIL.

The chain couples TRBV7-9 to TRBJ1-4, with D possibly being TRBD1 (6 bases). The CDR3 is 16 amino acids. The germline CDR1 and CDR2 sequences are SEHNR and FQNEAQ (reference sequence). V dropped 1 base and J dropped 8 bases, with 17 bases sitting between them. The DNA for the CDR3 is TGTGCCAGCAGCTTAGGGGTTGGCAGGGGTGAAGAAAAACTGTTTTTT. Its protein product is CASSLGVGRGEEKLFF.

The sample holds a few counts of this clone. The rearrangement links TRBV11-2 to TRBJ1-2, with D possibly matching TRBD1 (5 bases). Germline V lookup: CDR1 SGHAT, CDR2 FQNNGV. This CDR3 has 14 amino acids. Trimming stripped 3 bases from V and 5 bases from J, with 13 bases between. In nucleotides, the CDR3 is TGTGCCAGCAGCTTCTCGGGGGGAGAGTATGGCTACACCTTC. This codes for CASSFSGGEYGYTF.

The chain recombines TRBV7-2 with TRBJ1-2; possible D gene TRBD1, 5 bases. Per the germline V gene, CDR1 is SGHTA and CDR2 is FQGNSA. Trimming took 6 bases from V and 4 from J, leaving 15 bases between them. This CDR3 spans 14 amino acids. The CDR3 sequence is CASSWGGSSYGYTF. CDR3 nucleotides: TGTGCCAGCAGTTGGGGGGGGTCTTCCTATGGCTACACCTTC.

The sample holds one count of this clone. The J gene is TRBJ2-7, the V gene TRBV18, with TRBD1 identical over 8 bases. There are 17 residues in the CDR3. With 6 bases clipped from V and 2 bases from J, the junction kept 15 bases outside the gene matches. Looked up from germline, CDR1 is KGHSH and CDR2 is LQKENI. As DNA, the CDR3 is TGTGCCAGCTCGGAGAGAACGGCCGGACAGGGCACCTACGAGCAGTACTTC. This sequence encodes CASSERTAGQGTYEQYF. Filled out from reference TRBV18 and TRBJ2-7, the complete variable domain reads NAGVMQNPRHLVRRRGQEARLRCSPMKGHSHVYWYRQLPEEGLKFMVYLQKENIIDESGMPKERFSAEFPKEGPSILRIQQVVRGDSAAYFCASSERTAGQGTYEQYFGPGTRLTVT.

The chain recombines TRBV7-2 with TRBJ2-5; 9 nucleotides agree with TRBD2. The CDR3 extends over 15 amino acids. Germline values: CDR1 SGHTA, CDR2 FQGNSA. V trimming: 4 bases; J trimming: 5 bases; junction bases outside the gene matches: 8. The DNA of the CDR3 is TGTGCCAGCAGCTCAATAGCGGGGGAGGGTGAGACCCAGTACTTC. Residues: CASSSIAGEGETQYF.

This clone was observed a single time. The J gene is TRBJ1-5, the V gene TRBV25-1, with 9 bases lining up with TRBD1. Germline V lookup: CDR1 MGHDK, CDR2 SYGVNS. Trimming cost V 9 bases and J 4 bases; bases outside gene matches: 10. The CDR3 contains 15 residues. The chain's CDR3 is CASAESGQGNQPQHF. As DNA, the CDR3 is TGTGCCAGTGCTGAGTCCGGACAGGGGAATCAGCCCCAGCATTTT.

The CDR3 DNA is TGTGCCAGCAGCAAGAAGGGGGCTTCGTTCAAAGCTTTCTTT. Amino acids: CASSKKGASFKAFF. This chain joins TRBV21-1 and TRBJ1-1; TRBD1 is taken as the D call from the table, unchecked against the DNA. TRBV21-1 represents a pseudogene. The CDR3 contains 14 residues.

This chain uses TRBV7-2 with TRBJ2-7; no reliable D call. Germline CDR1 reads SGHTA; CDR2 reads FQGNSA. This CDR3 contains 15 residues. Trimming shortened V by 4 bases and J by 0 bases, and 13 bases separated the two germline ends. CDR3 sequence reads: CASSSQYSTSYEQYF. The CDR3 nucleotides read TGTGCCAGCAGCTCACAGTACAGCACCTCCTACGAGCAGTACTTC.

The genes are TRBV19 and TRBJ1-1; D gene unclear. CDR3 length equals 13 residues. The ends were cut back, 4 bases at V and 7 bases at J, with 13 bases in the middle. The germline gives CDR1 LNHDA, CDR2 SQIVND (reference sequence). CDR3 sequence reads: CASSTHRGSEAFF. In DNA, the CDR3 is TGTGCCAGTAGTACCCATAGAGGCAGTGAAGCTTTCTTT. Full variable domain (remainder filled in from reference TRBV19 and TRBJ1-1): DGGITQSPKYLFRKEGQNVTLSCEQNLNHDAMYWYRQDPGQGLRLIYYSQIVNDFQKGDIAEGYSVSREKKESFPLTVTSAQKNPTAFYLCASSTHRGSEAFFGQGTRLTVV.

The gene calls are TRBV18 and TRBJ2-5; the match to TRBD2 covers 11 bases. Trimming took 0 bases from V and 2 from J; bases not matched to a gene: 5. Germline assignment: CDR1 KGHSH and CDR2 LQKENI. The length of the CDR3 is 17 residues. The chain's CDR3 is CASSPPRSSGGQETQYF. The CDR3 nucleotides read TGTGCCAGCTCACCACCTCGGTCTAGCGGGGGGCAAGAGACCCAGTACTTC.

This chain uses TRBV18 with TRBJ1-1, with 7 bases identical to TRBD1. CDR3 length: 15 residues. V lost 6 bases and J lost 5; bases outside the gene matches: 12. CDR1 is KGHSH, CDR2 LQKENI, per germline. CDR3 residues: CASSQNTGVGTEAFF. The CDR3 DNA follows: TGTGCCAGCTCGCAGAATACAGGGGTTGGAACTGAAGCTTTCTTT. Full variable domain (outside the CDR3, taken from reference TRBV18 and TRBJ1-1): NAGVMQNPRHLVRRRGQEARLRCSPMKGHSHVYWYRQLPEEGLKFMVYLQKENIIDESGMPKERFSAEFPKEGPSILRIQQVVRGDSAAYFCASSQNTGVGTEAFFGQGTRLTVV.

The rearrangement joins TRBV5-6 to TRBJ2-3; 10 bases line up with TRBD2. From germline, CDR1 is SGHDT and CDR2 YYEEEE. V shed 2 bases and J 2 bases; nucleotides not matched to a gene: 5. The length of the CDR3 is 16 residues. CDR3 loop: CASSLTGTSDTDTQYF. The CDR3, as DNA: TGTGCCAGCAGCTTAACCGGGACTAGCGACACAGATACGCAGTATTTT.

The chain joins TRBV9 to TRBJ2-2; 10 positions match TRBD1. CDR3 size: 14 residues. Per the germline V gene, CDR1 is SGDLS and CDR2 is YYNGEE. Trimming cost V 7 bases and J 5 bases; bases outside gene matches: 5. The CDR3 sequence is CASRRGQGTGELFF. The CDR3 coding sequence is TGTGCCAGCCGACGGGGACAGGGGACCGGGGAGCTGTTTTTT.

V and J are TRBV29-1 and TRBJ1-4, with 8 bases matching TRBD1. Germline trimming cut 3 bases from V and 8 bases from J; bases unmatched to any gene: 5. CDR3 length: 13 amino acids. Germline V lookup: CDR1 SQVTM, CDR2 ANQGSEA. The CDR3 coding sequence is TGCAGCGTTGAGGAGTCAGGGGGCGAAAAACTGTTTTTT. Translated: CSVEESGGEKLFF. The entire variable domain, with the rest obtained from reference TRBV29-1 and TRBJ1-4, is as follows: SAVISQKPSRDICQRGTSLTIQCQVDSQVTMMFWYRQQPGQSLTLIATANQGSEATYESGFVIDKFPISRPNLTFSTLTVSNMSPEDSSIYLCSVEESGGEKLFFGSGTQLSVL.

This chain joins TRBV18 and TRBJ2-7; D is undetermined. Germline V lookup: CDR1 KGHSH, CDR2 LQKENI. Trimming took 0 bases from V and 3 from J, leaving 9 bases between them. The CDR3 is 14 amino acids. CDR3 DNA: TGTGCCAGCTCACCACCAGGTATGGGCTACGAGCAGTACTTC. As protein: CASSPPGMGYEQYF.